The 30 T cell receptor beta chains given below trace back to one sample, sequenced in a study of CD8 T cells in ankylosing spondylitis. TCRdb redid the calling of the 5' RACE reads with MiXCR, one entry per CDR3 protein. The sample comprises around 250,000 distinct CDR3 sequences, about 18% of which are singletons, and around 30% rests with the top ten. The sample taken for sequencing was blood, either unsorted or a sorted T cell fraction (not recorded which). These TCRs come from a male donor with ankylosing spondylitis or in good health (not recorded which).

This clonotype occurred a few times. The rearrangement joins TRBV7-2 to TRBJ2-5; D is perhaps TRBD2 (6 bases). V was shortened by 0 bases and J by 4 bases, with 6 bases between the two germline ends. The CDR3 length is 13 residues. CDR1 and CDR2 from the germline V gene are SGHTA and FQGNSA. The DNA of the CDR3 is TGTGCCAGCAGCTTAGCAGCGGGAGAGACCCAGTACTTC. Protein sequence: CASSLAAGETQYF. Full variable domain (remainder filled in from reference TRBV7-2 and TRBJ2-5): GAGVSQSPSNKVTEKGKDVELRCDPISGHTALYWYRQSLGQGLEFLIYFQGNSAPDKSGLPSDRFSAERTGGSVSTLTIQRTQQEDSAVYLCASSLAAGETQYFGPGTRLLVL.

For the CDR3, the DNA is TGTGCCAGCAGTTTATTTTCAGGACTAGCGGGACGCACAGATACGCAGTATTTT. Its protein product is CASSLFSGLAGRTDTQYF. This sequence joins TRBV28 and TRBJ2-3; TRBD2 matches at 12 bases. The CDR3 is 18 amino acids. The V gene's germline CDR1 is MDHEN and CDR2 SYDVKM. Unmatched junction bases numbered 6, after V lost 1 base and J lost 1 base.

This chain joins TRBV7-8 and TRBJ2-1, with 7 bases aligning to TRBD2. Trimming at V came to 1 base and at J to 3 bases, leaving 6 bases not matched to a gene. Germline values: CDR1 SGHVS, CDR2 FQNEAQ. This CDR3 is 16 amino acids long. This chain's CDR3 is CASSLVGSGFYNEQFF. The CDR3 DNA follows: TGTGCCAGCAGCTTAGTCGGTAGCGGGTTCTACAATGAGCAGTTCTTC.

This clonotype was seen more than once but under ten times. The chain recombines TRBV28 with TRBJ2-7, with D tentatively TRBD2 (6 bases). The germline V and J ends were trimmed by 4 bases and 5 bases, with 15 bases remaining between them. The CDR3 runs to 14 residues. Looked up from germline, CDR1 is MDHEN and CDR2 is SYDVKM. CDR3 coding DNA: TGTGCCAGCAGTTCCCACCGGGGGAACGACGAGCAGTACTTC. Translating it yields CASSSHRGNDEQYF.

The chain employs TRBV12-3 or TRBV12-4 and TRBJ2-1; 7 bases match TRBD2. The V gene end was trimmed by 2 bases and the J gene end by 0 bases; junction bases not matched to a gene: 1. There are 15 residues in the CDR3. The CDR3 DNA follows: TGTGCCAGCAGTTTAAGCGGGGCCTCCTACAATGAGCAGTTCTTC. Protein product: CASSLSGASYNEQFF.

The chain uses TRBV6-5 and TRBJ1-2; 9 bases are shared with TRBD1. After removal of 4 bases from V and 0 bases from J, the junction contained 9 bases not matched to a gene. CDR3 size: 17 residues. Looked up from germline, CDR1 is MNHEY and CDR2 is SVGAGI. CDR3 sequence reads: CASSSLGTGLSNYGYTF. The CDR3 DNA is TGTGCCAGCAGTTCCCTCGGGACAGGGTTGTCTAACTATGGCTACACCTTC.

This clonotype was detected only a few times. The rearrangement joins TRBV6-2 or TRBV6-3 to TRBJ2-5; D is possibly TRBD2 (6 bases). This CDR3 region has 13 residues. Germline V gene lookup returns CDR1 MNHEY and CDR2 SVGEGT. V dropped 8 bases and J dropped 6 bases, with 16 bases sitting between them. In DNA form, the CDR3 reads TGTGCCAGCGGTAGCGGAATAAACAAGACCCAGTACTTC. Translated: CASGSGINKTQYF.

V usage is TRBV21-1 and J usage is TRBJ2-7; the D call in the table, TRBD2, was not verified against the DNA. TRBV21-1 is labeled a pseudogene. The CDR3 consists of 15 residues. CDR3 sequence (DNA): TGTGCCAGCAGCCCTCCCGGACAGGGGCCCTACGAGCAGTACTTC. Encoded protein: CASSPPGQGPYEQYF.

The chain employs TRBV5-5 and TRBJ1-1; D unresolved. This CDR3 comprises 13 residues. Germline CDR1 is SGHKS and CDR2 is YYEKEE (reference sequence). Trimming removed 1 base at V and 0 bases at J, with 4 bases between. This CDR3 is CASSLFVNTEAFF. CDR3 sequence (DNA): TGTGCCAGCAGCTTGTTTGTGAACACTGAAGCTTTCTTT.

This clonotype was detected only a few times. The gene calls are TRBV12-3 or TRBV12-4 and TRBJ2-7, with a weak D call TRBD2 (5 bases). The V gene lost 0 bases and the J gene lost 4 bases, with 19 bases spanning the gap. This CDR3 region has 17 residues. CDR3 in DNA: TGTGCCAGCAGTTTAGCAGGGCGAGGGCCCCTGGGGTACGAGCAGTACTTC. The encoded protein is CASSLAGRGPLGYEQYF.

The V and J genes are TRBV7-9 and TRBJ2-1; no definite D call. V lost 5 bases to trimming and J lost 0 bases, with 8 bases between them. Germline loops: CDR1 SEHNR, CDR2 FQNEAQ (reference sequence). The CDR3 is 14 residues long. CDR3 in amino acids: CASSASSSYNEQFF. The CDR3 DNA sequence: TGTGCCAGCAGCGCAAGCAGCTCCTACAATGAGCAGTTCTTC.

This clonotype was observed at least ten times. V gene TRBV9 combines with J gene TRBJ2-3; 9 bases are shared with TRBD2. Looked up from germline, CDR1 is SGDLS and CDR2 is YYNGEE. This CDR3 is built from 17 residues. Unmatched junction bases numbered 12, after V lost 0 bases and J lost 7 bases. CDR3 sequence: CASSVEGSGSGWNTQYF. CDR3 nucleotide sequence: TGTGCCAGCAGCGTAGAGGGTAGCGGGAGCGGGTGGAATACGCAGTATTTT.

The chain has TRBV2 and TRBJ2-7; 10 bases line up with TRBD2. CDR3 length: 16 residues. The junction had 10 bases not matched to a gene; V was cut back by 3 bases and J by 5 bases. CDR1 is SNHLY, CDR2 FYNNEI, per germline. The CDR3 sequence: CASSEFPSGSSHEQYF. CDR3 nucleotide sequence: TGTGCCAGCAGTGAGTTCCCTAGCGGGAGTTCCCACGAGCAGTACTTC. Complete variable domain (other parts from reference TRBV2 and TRBJ2-7): EPEVTQTPSHQVTQMGQEVILRCVPISNHLYFYWYRQILGQKVEFLVSFYNNEISEKSEIFDDQFSVERPDGSNFTLKIRSTKLEDSAMYFCASSEFPSGSSHEQYFGPGTRLTVT.

This clonotype was observed a handful of times. The V and J genes are TRBV15 and TRBJ2-3; D might be TRBD1 (5 bases). CDR3 length: 18 amino acids. Trimming took off 0 bases at V and 2 bases at J, with 18 bases between the two ends. CDR1 and CDR2 from the germline V gene are LNHNV and YYDKDF (reference sequence). DNA of the CDR3: TGTGCCACCAGCAGAGATTACGAACAGGTCCAAACCACAGATACGCAGTATTTT. Amino acids: CATSRDYEQVQTTDTQYF.

V is TRBV7-9 and J is TRBJ2-3; 10 bases are a match to TRBD2. The CDR3 totals 17 residues. Unmatched junction bases numbered 7, after V lost 0 bases and J lost 4 bases. In germline, CDR1 is SEHNR, CDR2 FQNEAQ (reference sequence). The DNA of the CDR3 is TGTGCCAGCAGCTTAGCGCTAGCGGGAGCCTCCCCAGATACGCAGTATTTT. It codes for CASSLALAGASPDTQYF.

The V call is TRBV4-1, the J call TRBJ2-7; D might be TRBD1 (5 bases). V was cut by 0 bases and J by 5 bases, with 11 bases left in between. The germline gives CDR1 MGHRA, CDR2 YSYEKL. This CDR3 has 14 amino acids. The CDR3 DNA sequence: TGCGCCAGCAGCCAAGATGGCAGGGCCCACGAGCAGTACTTC. Encoded protein: CASSQDGRAHEQYF.

This sequence joins TRBV2 and TRBJ2-6; D could derive from TRBD1 or TRBD2 (5 bases each). This CDR3 has 16 amino acids. Trimming left V 9 bases short and J 0 bases short, with 15 bases between. Germline V gives CDR1 SNHLY, CDR2 FYNNEI. CDR3 residues: CARGWGPSSGANVLTF. The CDR3, as DNA: TGTGCCAGGGGGTGGGGACCCAGCTCTGGGGCCAACGTCCTGACTTTC.

The chain employs TRBV24-1 and TRBJ2-3; 9 nucleotides agree with TRBD2. Trimming removed 4 bases from V and 8 bases from J; junction bases left unmatched: 9. The germline V gene encodes CDR1 KGHDR and CDR2 SFDVKD. CDR3 length equals 15 residues. CDR3 sequence reads: CATSEASGTFLTQYF. The CDR3 DNA is TGTGCCACCAGTGAAGCTAGCGGGACCTTCCTTACGCAGTATTTT.

This clonotype was seen a few times. This chain uses TRBV5-5 with TRBJ2-1, with D possibly TRBD2 on 5 matching bases. The CDR3 length is 15 residues. Per germline, CDR1 SGHKS and CDR2 YYEKEE (reference sequence). CDR3 in DNA: TGTGCGTCGAGGGTAGGGCGGGTGAACTACAATGAGCAGTTCTTC. Residues: CASRVGRVNYNEQFF. Variable domain in full (rest from reference TRBV5-5 and TRBJ2-1): DAGVTQSPTHLIKTRGQQVTLRCSPISGHKSVSWYQQVLGQGPQFIFQYYEKEERGRGNFPDRFSARQFPNYSSELNVNALLLGDSALYLCASRVGRVNYNEQFFGPGTRLTVL.

This clonotype occurred a few times. The chain carries TRBV5-1 and TRBJ2-5, with TRBD2 identical over 11 bases. Germline V gene sequence: CDR1 SGHRS, CDR2 YFSETQ. V was pared by 4 bases and J by 0 bases, with 8 bases of the junction left unmatched. This CDR3 is 17 amino acids long. CDR3 sequence reads: CASSPPTSGDYQETQYF. The CDR3 DNA is TGCGCCAGCAGCCCACCGACTAGCGGGGACTACCAAGAGACCCAGTACTTC.

The chain combines TRBV18 with TRBJ2-7; D remains unclear. The V and J ends lost 0 bases and 2 bases respectively, with 8 bases between them. In germline, CDR1 is KGHSH, CDR2 LQKENI. The CDR3 spans 14 residues. The DNA for the CDR3 is TGTGCCAGCTCACCACCGGACGAGACCTACGAGCAGTACTTC. It codes for CASSPPDETYEQYF.

This chain uses TRBV9 with TRBJ1-1, with a weak D call TRBD1 (6 bases). Germline values: CDR1 SGDLS, CDR2 YYNGEE. Trimming took 3 bases from V and 0 from J, leaving 12 bases between them. There are 15 residues in the CDR3. The DNA of the CDR3 is TGTGCCAGCAGCGCCGGGACATCTATGAACACTGAAGCTTTCTTT. Its protein product is CASSAGTSMNTEAFF.

This clonotype was seen ten or more times. The chain has TRBV12-3 or TRBV12-4 and TRBJ2-1; TRBD1 might be the D (6 bases). This CDR3 has 13 residues. Trimming shortened V by 8 bases and J by 3 bases, and 11 bases separated the two germline ends. In DNA form, the CDR3 reads TGTGCCAGCTACAGGGAAGGCTACAATGAGCAGTTCTTC. This gives the protein CASYREGYNEQFF.

This clonotype has a count of ten or more. This chain links TRBV29-1 with TRBJ2-2; the match to TRBD1 covers 7 bases. This CDR3 is built from 15 residues. The germline V gene has CDR1 SQVTM and CDR2 ANQGSEA. V gave up 4 bases and J gave up 4 bases; unmatched junction bases: 9. CDR3 nucleotides: TGCAGCGTTGCTTTTACAGGGGCGCGCACCGGGGAGCTGTTTTTT. Protein: CSVAFTGARTGELFF.

This clonotype was detected only a few times. This chain uses TRBV20-1 with TRBJ2-7, with 7 bases that match TRBD1. CDR3 size: 15 residues. Trimming took 0 bases from V and 0 from J; bases not matched to a gene: 5. The V gene's germline CDR1 is DFQATT and CDR2 SNEGSKA (reference sequence). CDR3 in amino acids: CSARDEQGSSYEQYF. Here the CDR3 DNA reads TGCAGTGCTAGAGATGAACAGGGGAGCTCCTACGAGCAGTACTTC.

The chain links TRBV3-1 to TRBJ2-3; D is ambiguous. Germline V lookup: CDR1 LGHDT, CDR2 YNNKEL (reference sequence). This CDR3 is built from 15 residues. The ends were cut back, 4 bases at V and 3 bases at J, with 14 bases in the middle. The CDR3 nucleotides are TGTGCCAGCAGCCCCCTAGGCGGTTGGACAGATACGCAGTATTTT. Its translation: CASSPLGGWTDTQYF.

The CDR3 spells CASSLGTGSGGELFF. For the CDR3, the DNA is TGTGCCAGCAGCTTGGGGACAGGGAGCGGCGGGGAGCTGTTTTTT. The chain links TRBV9 to TRBJ2-2; 9 nucleotides agree with TRBD1. This CDR3 is 15 amino acids long. J lost 7 bases, V lost 4 bases, and 8 bases had no gene match. Germline assignment: CDR1 SGDLS and CDR2 YYNGEE.

The sample holds a few counts of this clonotype. The chain combines TRBV7-6 with TRBJ2-2; D call uncertain. Germline V gives CDR1 SGHVS, CDR2 FNYEAQ. The CDR3 is 14 amino acids. V was clipped by 2 bases and J by 6 bases, with 10 bases between them. In nucleotides, the CDR3 is TGTGCCAGCAGCTTAATCGGCTCCTCCGGGGAGCTGTTTTTT. It yields the protein CASSLIGSSGELFF.

The chain employs TRBV9 and TRBJ2-7; D remains ambiguous. V was shortened by 0 bases and J by 7 bases, with 14 bases between the two germline ends. The CDR3 consists of 14 residues. Germline V lookup: CDR1 SGDLS, CDR2 YYNGEE. DNA for the CDR3: TGTGCCAGCAGCGTAGGAGACATTCAACCGGAGCAGTACTTC. This sequence encodes CASSVGDIQPEQYF. The full variable domain, in which reference TRBV9 and TRBJ2-7 provide the parts outside the CDR3, is DSGVTQTPKHLITATGQRVTLRCSPRSGDLSVYWYQQSLDQGLQFLIQYYNGEERAKGNILERFSAQQFPDLHSELNLSSLELGDSALYFCASSVGDIQPEQYFGPGTRLTVT.

This clonotype was observed a few times. This sequence joins TRBV5-5 and TRBJ2-7, with 9 bases aligning to TRBD2. J gave up 3 bases and V 2 bases, and 9 bases lay outside the gene matches. Per the germline V gene, CDR1 is SGHKS and CDR2 is YYEKEE (reference sequence). The CDR3 length is 16 residues. This chain's CDR3 is CASSFTRAGGVYEQYF. The DNA of the CDR3 is TGTGCCAGCAGCTTCACCAGAGCGGGGGGAGTCTACGAGCAGTACTTC.